The TCR beta chain under discussion was sequenced for a study of blood T cell repertoires in COVID-19 (dated by TCRdb to 2018 to 2020). Broadly, across the study: Samples covering the acute and convalescent phases of COVID-19 were provided by collaborators in the United States, Italy and Spain. The prospective study material was composed of cDNA or gDNA derived from T cells, B-cell-depleted T cells, or PBMCs. Deeply sampled blood TCRbeta repertoires from subjects exposed to, actively infected with, or recovered from COVID-19 were included in the dataset. The repertoires were released in a freely available public database meant as a resource for research on the immune response to SARS-CoV-2. The samples were drawn from two sources: the first 160 participants of the ongoing ImmuneRACE study, and 1,254 subjects contributed by 6 global collaborators. Nearly every sample came with metadata listing a de-identified subject ID, COVID-19 status, age in years and sex. Where HLA class I and class II types were available, the types were taken from metadata supplied by the sample provider, not from assay-based typing.

On the study overall, not on this receptor specifically: How much clinical and demographic metadata was included differed by source and by participant, and the metadata was provided uncurated.

TCRbeta CDR3 regions were amplified from genomic DNA using the immunoSEQ Assay, a bias-controlled multiplex PCR. For the original study's pipeline: Nucleated cell counts per sample were estimated from amplification of reference gene primers within the assay. To quantify the absolute abundance of each unique TCRbeta CDR3 rearrangement, sequence reads were collapsed and filtered. For each sample, productive Simpson clonality was calculated as the square root of Simpson's diversity index across productive rearrangements. TCRdb mirrors the immuneACCESS table, restricted to in-frame sequences. Some clones are absent from its copies; in checked studies, under half trace to an unresolved V gene, and the reason for the others is unknown. The V and J calls and clone size come from that table; D and trimming were worked out from the DNA. For this sample the table gives approximately 180,000 clones, of which more than 75% were detected only once. Under 15% of the sample is taken by the ten largest.

With regard to this clone: Its antigen is still unknown. Base qualities are missing; no much larger clone stands one base away.

In Seattle, one collaborating source enrolled patients while the infection was active and tracked those patients longitudinally over the course of disease. Each collaborating institution followed its own protocols to collect whole blood in K2EDTA tubes. For TCRbeta analysis, collaborator samples were shipped as frozen whole blood, as isolated PBMCs, or as DNA extracted from either sample type. This clonotype was sampled from a woman in her 70s with COVID-19, enrolled during active disease. Sample: peripheral blood.

CDR3 loop: CASSLGGWGGMNTEAFF. The base sequence is TGTGCCAGCAGCTTGGGAGGCTGGGGGGGCATGAACACTGAAGCTTTCTTT. Recombination joined TRBV5-5 with TRBJ1-1, with a tentative D gene TRBD1 over 6 matching bases. The germline V gene (reference sequence) gives CDR1 as SGHKS and CDR2 as YYEKEE. V and J are truncated by 0 bases and 0 bases respectively, leaving an intervening sequence of 15 bases. From the cysteine up to the phenylalanine, the CDR3 has a length of 17 residues. The CDR3 DNA has 51 bases and is translated from base 1.